This T cell receptor (beta chain) was sequenced in a study of blood T cell repertoires in COVID-19. Repertoires were generated with immunoSEQ multiplex PCR, while TCRdb's copy carries only in-frame clones and drops some. The table lists about 62,000 clones, 85% to 90% of them singletons. Looked up from germline, CDR1 is ENHRY and CDR2 is SYGVKD. V lost 3 bases and J lost 11, with 11 bases in between. The CDR3 has 12 amino acids. The V gene is TRBV10-3, the J gene TRBJ2-4; D may be TRBD2 (6 bases). This clonotype was obtained from a human donor in a cohort sampled during active COVID-19. Sequences were obtained from peripheral blood. CDR3 nucleotide sequence: TGTGCCATCAGTGATGGGACTTTGGTTCAGTACTTC. It translates to CAISDGTLVQYF.